This T cell receptor (beta chain) was identified during a study of spatial heterogeneity in lung cancer (dated by TCRdb to the late 2010s). Broadly, across the study: More beta-chain than alpha-chain transcripts were consistently detected, likely reflecting higher beta-chain transcript abundance. Nonsynonymous mutation counts, determined by whole-exome sequencing of tumor tissue, were related to TCR repertoire features. In the raw uncorrected reads, each unique combination of TCR and UMI appeared more than ten times on average. At surgery, both alpha and beta chains were TCR-sequenced in over 200 tumor regions, over 61 matched nontumor lung samples and some 56 PBMC samples. TCR alpha and beta repertoires were quantitatively compared across multiple tumor regions, matched nontumor lung and blood in non-small cell lung cancer. Study-wide findings and limitations: Confirming at a functional level the hypothesis that regional TCRs recognize regional mutations was considered to require additional single-cell paired TCR alpha and beta sequencing. Ubiquitous expanded tumor TCRs were found in blood more often at tumor resection than at routine follow-up.

Library preparation used 5' RACE. The sequencer was a NextSeq 500. The TCR library protocol attached a unique molecular identifier to each TCR cDNA molecule to allow correction of PCR and sequencing errors. The source study handled its data this way. TCR identification, UMI-based error correction and CDR3 extraction were all carried out with Decombinator tools. Expanded TCRs were defined as those above a frequency of 2 per 1,000, corresponding to the top 1% of the tumor frequency distribution. Rényi diversity was computed with the R vegan package after subsampling each repertoire 100 times to 5,000 TCRs. CDR3 similarity networks were built from amino acid triplet string-kernel similarity, connecting CDR3s with pairwise similarity above 0.82. The public reads were quality trimmed at Q25 with fastp and then assembled into clones with MiXCR by TCRdb, keeping productive beta chains. Every CDR3 protein is listed once, alongside the most common genes and DNA of its rows. None of the V and J calls come from the authors' own analysis; TCRdb made them. This sample comprises around 87,000 distinct CDR3 sequences, around 12% of them detected only once. In total, the top ten clones hold approximately 39% of the sample.

The time point label of this sample denotes: sample taken at primary tumor resection. Whole RNA extracted from tumor and nontumor lung tissue, or from cryopreserved PBMC samples, was used for TCR sequencing without cell sorting. Donors were about 70 patients with early-stage, untreated non-small cell lung cancer from the lung TRACERx cohort. Only patients with enough RNA available from two or more tumor regions were chosen for TCR sequencing. The CDR1 and CDR2 encoded by the germline V gene are SGHTA and FQGNSA. From cysteine to phenylalanine, the CDR3 is 13 amino acids long. The only DNA kept is the CDR3, 39 bases in frame from the first base. Between the V and J ends, shortened by 1 base and 4 bases respectively, the junction contains 5 bases. As regards this clonotype: There is no known antigen for this receptor. No base-level quality is on record; no much larger clone is a single base apart.

Here the sequenced sample was PBMCs, taken at surgery. In this chain, TRBV7-2 is recombined with TRBJ1-5; the D gene lacks a confident call. The sequence was collected from a male donor with early-stage non-small cell lung cancer. DNA sequence: TGTGCCAGCAGCTTAGTACAGAATCAGCCCCAGCATTTT. It translates to CASSLVQNQPQHF.